This T cell receptor (beta chain) is from a study of beta chain features in type 1 diabetes. Overall study: No age, gender or cell yield differences were seen between patients and healthy donors.

Via the markers CD45RO/CCR7/CD25/CD127/CD95/CD27, stem cell-like memory, regulatory, central memory and naive CD4+ cells were sorted. The purity of all sorted populations exceeded 95%. The CDR3 consists of 15 residues. In germline, CDR1 is SGHNT, CDR2 YYREEE (reference sequence). The V segment lost 4 bases and the J segment 3 bases; nucleotides outside the gene matches: 7. cDNA synthesis used the whole RNA isolate, giving expressed TCRB sequences. The data were produced by immunoSEQ multiplex PCR, yet TCRdb's version contains in-frame clones alone and is incomplete. The sample contains about 370,000 clones, around 16% of which appear only once. Notes on this clone: Its cognate antigen is unknown.

Study-level points and caveats: Any HLA effect on TCRB rearrangement was left unresolved by small sub-analyses.

The clonotype comes from a woman aged 18-29 years in good health. The material sequenced was naive CD4+ T cells from blood. The chain links TRBV5-4 to TRBJ2-4; 7 bases agree with TRBD1. CDR3 loop: CASSMQGVSKNIQYF. The CDR3 region has the DNA TGTGCCAGCAGCATGCAGGGGGTCAGCAAAAACATTCAGTACTTC.